The source of this TCR beta chain is a study of PD-1 blockade in classical Hodgkin lymphoma. The study, taken as a whole, reports: Newly diagnosed patients were said to have less baseline TCR diversity than healthy donors did. Later analyses included only patients treated at least 1 year post-ASCT. The authors have not defined what causes the repertoire differences, possibly disease activity or prior therapy.

Relapse after autologous stem cell transplantation occurred in every patient, and brentuximab vedotin exposure varied. Patients had relapsed/refractory classical Hodgkin lymphoma with complete response, partial response or progressive disease as best response. Using immunoSEQ multiplex PCR, the repertoire was profiled, and TCRdb retains in-frame clones only, with some absent. The sample includes around 36,000 clones, 87% of them seen just once. This CDR3 is built from 14 residues. The germline CDR1 and CDR2 sequences are MNHEY and SVGAGI. J gave up 7 bases and V 4 bases, and 10 bases lay outside the gene matches. Regarding this clone: Its matching antigen is unknown.

V gene TRBV6-5 combines with J gene TRBJ2-7, with 7 positions matching TRBD1. Material: peripheral blood mononuclear cells (PBMCs), obtained at baseline. This clonotype was sampled from a human donor with classical Hodgkin lymphoma. The CDR3, as DNA: TGTGCCAGCAGTTTACGGGACAGCCATTTGGAGCAGTACTTC. It codes for CASSLRDSHLEQYF.